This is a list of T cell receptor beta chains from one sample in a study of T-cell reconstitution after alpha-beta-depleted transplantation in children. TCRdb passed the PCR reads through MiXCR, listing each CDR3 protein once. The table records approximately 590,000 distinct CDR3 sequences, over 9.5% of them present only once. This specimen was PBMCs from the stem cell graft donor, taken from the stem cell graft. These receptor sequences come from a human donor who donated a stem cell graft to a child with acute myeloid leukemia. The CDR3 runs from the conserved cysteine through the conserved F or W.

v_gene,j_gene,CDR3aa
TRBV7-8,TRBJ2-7,CASSSLAGSPYEQYF
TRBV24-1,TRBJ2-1,CATSDHSGSRYEQFF
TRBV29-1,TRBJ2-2,CSVVGVASSDTGELFF
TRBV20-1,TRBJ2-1,CSAILNEQFF
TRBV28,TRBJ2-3,CAITTGRTDTQYF
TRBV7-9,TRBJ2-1,CASSPVGLAGFNEQFF
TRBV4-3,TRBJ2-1,CSSSQEQMGGTSPYNEQFF
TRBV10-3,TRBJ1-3,CAISESREDSGNTIYF
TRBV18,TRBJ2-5,CASSLLASGQETQYF
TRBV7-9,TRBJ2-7,CASSLSPGLGSYEQYF
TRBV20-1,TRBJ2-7,CSARDRGSDYEQYF
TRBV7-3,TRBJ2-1,CASSLTGGVSSYNEQFF
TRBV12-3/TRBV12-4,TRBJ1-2,CASSPHGEGYTF
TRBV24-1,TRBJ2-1,CATSDRGLAAYNEQFF
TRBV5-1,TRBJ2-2,CASSAGSRSNTGELFF
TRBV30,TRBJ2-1,CALEGGSGTYNEQFF
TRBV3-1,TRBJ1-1,CASSQDFGGNTEAFF